This T cell receptor (beta chain) was found in a study of blood T cell repertoires in COVID-19. Study information: COVID-19 samples, acute and convalescent, were from the United States, Italy and Spain. T cells, B-cell-depleted T cells, or PBMCs supplied cDNA or gDNA.

In the source study's methods: Reference gene primer amplification gave estimated nucleated cell counts. TCRdb's copy holds only in-frame clones and misses some; the assay was immunoSEQ multiplex PCR. D and trimming come from the DNA, and the V and J calls and clone size come from that table. The data hold under 80,000 clones, with 85% to 90% observed a single time. The sample holds one count of this clone. Germline-derived CDR1 and CDR2 are SEHNR and FQNEAQ (reference sequence). The CDR3 contains 15 residues. The V and J ends lost 2 bases and 2 bases, in that order; junction bases with no gene match: 2.

This chain joins TRBV7-9 and TRBJ2-5, with 10 bases fitting TRBD2. The TCR sequence derives from a man aged 65-85 years with active or convalescent COVID-19. Sequenced material: peripheral blood. The CDR3 loop is CASSLTTSGQETQYF. The CDR3 DNA follows: TGTGCCAGCAGCTTAACGACTAGCGGGCAAGAGACCCAGTACTTC. Together with reference TRBV7-9 and TRBJ2-5, the CDR3 gives the full variable domain: DTGVSQNPRHKITKRGQNVTFRCDPISEHNRLYWYRQTLGQGPEFLTYFQNEAQLEKSRLLSDRFSAERPKGSFSTLEIQRTEQGDSAMYLCASSLTTSGQETQYFGPGTRLLVL.